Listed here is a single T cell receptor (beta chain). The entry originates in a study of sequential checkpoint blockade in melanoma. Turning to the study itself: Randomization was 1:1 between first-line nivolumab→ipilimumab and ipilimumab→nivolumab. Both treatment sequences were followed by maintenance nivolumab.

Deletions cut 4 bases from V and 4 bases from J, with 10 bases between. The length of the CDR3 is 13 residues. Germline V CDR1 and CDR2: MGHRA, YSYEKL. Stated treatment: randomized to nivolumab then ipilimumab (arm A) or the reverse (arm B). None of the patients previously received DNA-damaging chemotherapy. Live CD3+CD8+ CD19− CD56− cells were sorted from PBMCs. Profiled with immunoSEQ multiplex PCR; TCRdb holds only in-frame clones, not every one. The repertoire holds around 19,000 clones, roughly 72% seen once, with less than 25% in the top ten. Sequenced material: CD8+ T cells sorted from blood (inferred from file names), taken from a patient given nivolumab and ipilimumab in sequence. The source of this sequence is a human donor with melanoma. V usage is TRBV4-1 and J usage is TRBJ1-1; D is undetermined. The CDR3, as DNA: TGCGCCAGCAGCCTCGGGCGGGCCACTGAAGCTTTCTTT. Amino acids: CASSLGRATEAFF.